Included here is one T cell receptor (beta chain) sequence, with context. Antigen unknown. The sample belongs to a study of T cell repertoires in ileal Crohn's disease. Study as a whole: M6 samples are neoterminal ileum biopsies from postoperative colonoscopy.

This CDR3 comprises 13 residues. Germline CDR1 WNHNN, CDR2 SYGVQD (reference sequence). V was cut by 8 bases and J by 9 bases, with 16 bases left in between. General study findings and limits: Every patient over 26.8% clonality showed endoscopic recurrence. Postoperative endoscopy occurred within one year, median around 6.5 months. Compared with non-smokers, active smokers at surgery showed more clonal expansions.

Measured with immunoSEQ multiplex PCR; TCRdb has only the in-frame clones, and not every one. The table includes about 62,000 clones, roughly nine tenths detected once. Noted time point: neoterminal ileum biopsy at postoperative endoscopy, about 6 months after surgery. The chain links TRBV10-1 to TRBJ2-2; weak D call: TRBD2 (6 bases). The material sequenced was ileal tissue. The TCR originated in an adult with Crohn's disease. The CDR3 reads CASGGRSGRELFF. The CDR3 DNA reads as TGCGCCAGCGGGGGGAGGTCAGGAAGGGAGCTGTTTTTT.